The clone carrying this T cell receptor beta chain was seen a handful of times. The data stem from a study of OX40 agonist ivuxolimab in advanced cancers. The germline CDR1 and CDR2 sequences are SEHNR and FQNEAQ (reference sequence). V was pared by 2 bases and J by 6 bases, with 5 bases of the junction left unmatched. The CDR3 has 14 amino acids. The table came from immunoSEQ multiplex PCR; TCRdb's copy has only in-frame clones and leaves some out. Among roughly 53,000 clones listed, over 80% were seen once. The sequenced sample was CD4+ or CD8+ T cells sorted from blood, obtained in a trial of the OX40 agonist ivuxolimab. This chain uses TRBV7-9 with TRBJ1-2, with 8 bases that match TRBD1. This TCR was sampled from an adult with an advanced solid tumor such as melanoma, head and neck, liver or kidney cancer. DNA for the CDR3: TGTGCCAGCAGCTTAAACGAACAGGGGGATGGCTACACCTTC. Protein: CASSLNEQGDGYTF.